What follows describes a single TCR beta chain. This sample is drawn from a study of blood T cell repertoires in COVID-19. As for the study in general: Researchers got acute and convalescent COVID-19 samples from the United States, Italy and Spain. The analysed material was cDNA or gDNA that came from T cells, B-cell-depleted T cells, or PBMCs.

There are 14 residues in the CDR3. The assay was immunoSEQ multiplex PCR, and TCRdb's table has in-frame clones only and misses some. The sample has approximately 54,000 clones, roughly 76% seen once; the top ten hold approximately 5.7%. The receptor was isolated from a woman aged 55-70 years with acute or convalescent COVID-19. This chain joins TRBV21-1 and TRBJ2-5; the table names TRBD2, a call not compared with the DNA. TRBV21-1 is deemed a pseudogene. Sequencing used peripheral blood. The CDR3, as DNA: TGTGCCAGCAGCAAAGTAACTCTCCAAGAGACCCAGTACTTC. Translation: CASSKVTLQETQYF.